The rows below give T cell receptor beta chains drawn from one sample of a study of cytomegalovirus exposure and HLA in healthy donors. Some clones are missing from TCRdb's copy, which holds only in-frame ones; the method was immunoSEQ multiplex PCR. The data show some 230,000 clones, 75% to 95% seen once. Sequenced material: PBMCs. All receptors derive from a woman aged 18-29 years in good health and CMV-seronegative. CDR3s include the opening cysteine and the closing phenylalanine or tryptophan. Fields, in order: clone size, V gene, CDR3 length, J gene, D gene, CDR3 DNA, CDR3 protein. The D gene is left open where the match is weak. Size tells how often a clone was seen (once, few, many) or the class of an expanded clone, and some rows leave it out.

abundance: -
v_gene: TRBV27
len: 14
j_gene: TRBJ1-2
d_gene: TRBD1
CDR3nt: TGTGCCACCAGACAGGGGGGGACTAACTATGGCTACACCTTC
CDR3aa: CATRQGGTNYGYTF

abundance: -
v_gene: TRBV18
len: 17
j_gene: TRBJ1-1
d_gene: TRBD1
CDR3nt: TGTGCCAGCTCACCGCCTCAGAAACAGGGGTTAAACACTGAAGCTTTCTTT
CDR3aa: CASSPPQKQGLNTEAFF

abundance: -
v_gene: TRBV7-6
len: 12
j_gene: TRBJ2-7
d_gene: -
CDR3nt: TGTGCCAGCAGCTTATTATATCACGAGCAGTACTTC
CDR3aa: CASSLLYHEQYF

abundance: -
v_gene: TRBV25-1
len: 15
j_gene: TRBJ1-1
d_gene: TRBD1
CDR3nt: TGTGCCAGCAGTGCCCCGACAGGGGGCCACACTGAAGCTTTCTTT
CDR3aa: CASSAPTGGHTEAFF

abundance: -
v_gene: TRBV4-1
len: 15
j_gene: TRBJ2-3
d_gene: -
CDR3nt: TGCGCCAGCAGCCAGCCCATAAGCTCTACAGATACGCAGTATTTT
CDR3aa: CASSQPISSTDTQYF

abundance: -
v_gene: TRBV5-4
len: 17
j_gene: TRBJ1-3
d_gene: -
CDR3nt: TGTGCCAGCAGCCCTTGGTCAGGGACTTCCTCTGGAAACACCATATATTTT
CDR3aa: CASSPWSGTSSGNTIYF

abundance: -
v_gene: TRBV25-1
len: 14
j_gene: TRBJ1-1
d_gene: -
CDR3nt: TGTGCCAGCACGATAGGGGGGGGTGGGACTGAAGCTTTCTTT
CDR3aa: CASTIGGGGTEAFF

abundance: -
v_gene: TRBV25-1
len: 17
j_gene: TRBJ2-3
d_gene: -
CDR3nt: TGTGCCAGCAGTGAGAGGCGGGCGGGCGACCTTCCAGATACGCAGTATTTT
CDR3aa: CASSERRAGDLPDTQYF

abundance: -
v_gene: TRBV7-9
len: 15
j_gene: TRBJ2-1
d_gene: TRBD1
CDR3nt: TGTGCCAGCAGCTTAGAGGACAGGGGGCGCGGTGAGCAGTTCTTC
CDR3aa: CASSLEDRGRGEQFF

abundance: few
v_gene: TRBV7-3
len: 13
j_gene: TRBJ1-1
d_gene: -
CDR3nt: TGTGCCAGCAGCTTGAGAATGAACACTGAAGCTTTCTTT
CDR3aa: CASSLRMNTEAFF

abundance: -
v_gene: TRBV7-3
len: 13
j_gene: TRBJ1-1
d_gene: TRBD1
CDR3nt: TGTGCCAGCAGCCTCCGACAGGGACCTGAAGCTTTCTTT
CDR3aa: CASSLRQGPEAFF

abundance: -
v_gene: TRBV27
len: 14
j_gene: TRBJ2-1
d_gene: TRBD1
CDR3nt: TGTGCCACCAAGACAGGGGGCATCTACAATGAGCAGTTCTTC
CDR3aa: CATKTGGIYNEQFF

abundance: -
v_gene: TRBV7-6
len: 15
j_gene: TRBJ1-1
d_gene: TRBD1
CDR3nt: TGTGCCAGCAGCTTAAAGCAGGGGGCCGGCACTGAAGCTTTCTTT
CDR3aa: CASSLKQGAGTEAFF

abundance: few
v_gene: TRBV6-6
len: 11
j_gene: TRBJ2-7
d_gene: -
CDR3nt: TGTGCCAGCAGTTACCTTTACGAGCAGTACTTC
CDR3aa: CASSYLYEQYF

abundance: -
v_gene: TRBV5-3
len: 16
j_gene: TRBJ1-5
d_gene: -
CDR3nt: TGTGCCAGAAGAGAACCGGGACATCAGGGACGTCAGCCCCAGCATTTT
CDR3aa: CARREPGHQGRQPQHF

abundance: -
v_gene: TRBV2
len: 16
j_gene: TRBJ2-3
d_gene: TRBD2
CDR3nt: TGTGCCAGCAGTGATGTCTCTAGCGGGAGTTGGGATACGCAGTATTTT
CDR3aa: CASSDVSSGSWDTQYF

abundance: once
v_gene: TRBV10-1
len: 13
j_gene: TRBJ2-7
d_gene: TRBD1
CDR3nt: TGCGCCAGCGGACAGGTCCTAGGCTACGAGCAGTACTTC
CDR3aa: CASGQVLGYEQYF

abundance: -
v_gene: TRBV28
len: 16
j_gene: TRBJ2-1
d_gene: TRBD1
CDR3nt: TGTGCCAGCAGTATGAACAGGGGGCGCCCCTACAATGAGCAGTTCTTC
CDR3aa: CASSMNRGRPYNEQFF

abundance: few
v_gene: TRBV19
len: 13
j_gene: TRBJ1-1
d_gene: -
CDR3nt: TGTGCCAGTAGCCTAGGGGCTAAAGATGAAGCTTTCTTT
CDR3aa: CASSLGAKDEAFF

abundance: -
v_gene: TRBV18
len: 13
j_gene: TRBJ2-1
d_gene: -
CDR3nt: TGTGCCAGCTCACCACGGAGAACCCATGAGCAGTTCTTC
CDR3aa: CASSPRRTHEQFF

abundance: -
v_gene: TRBV19
len: 13
j_gene: TRBJ1-5
d_gene: -
CDR3nt: TGTGCCAGTAGCGGGGGACTTACGCAGCCCCAGCATTTT
CDR3aa: CASSGGLTQPQHF

abundance: -
v_gene: TRBV21-1
len: 17
j_gene: TRBJ1-5
d_gene: -
CDR3nt: TGTGCCAGCAGCAAAGACGTGGAGGGGACGAGCAATCAGCCCCAGCATTTT
CDR3aa: CASSKDVEGTSNQPQHF

abundance: -
v_gene: TRBV30
len: 16
j_gene: TRBJ2-1
d_gene: TRBD2
CDR3nt: TGTGCCTGGGCCAACACCGGGACTAGCGGGATAGGTGAGCAGTTCTTC
CDR3aa: CAWANTGTSGIGEQFF

abundance: -
v_gene: TRBV18
len: 12
j_gene: TRBJ1-1
d_gene: -
CDR3nt: TGTGCCAGCTCACCGGATTCACGAGGAGCTTTCTTT
CDR3aa: CASSPDSRGAFF

abundance: -
v_gene: TRBV14
len: 14
j_gene: TRBJ1-2
d_gene: -
CDR3nt: TGTGCCAGCAGCCAAGCCGCGGGACGTGGTGGCTACACCTTC
CDR3aa: CASSQAAGRGGYTF

abundance: -
v_gene: TRBV15
len: 14
j_gene: TRBJ1-2
d_gene: -
CDR3nt: TGTGCCACCAGCAGCTCAGGGGTGAGGTATGGCTACACCTTC
CDR3aa: CATSSSGVRYGYTF

abundance: -
v_gene: TRBV30
len: 13
j_gene: TRBJ2-1
d_gene: TRBD1
CDR3nt: TGTGCCTGGTTTAGGGGACAGGGCACGGGGCAGTTCTTC
CDR3aa: CAWFRGQGTGQFF

abundance: -
v_gene: TRBV7-3
len: 15
j_gene: TRBJ2-3
d_gene: TRBD2
CDR3nt: TGTGCCAGCGGCCGACTAGCGGGAGGGCCGGATACGCAGTATTTT
CDR3aa: CASGRLAGGPDTQYF

abundance: -
v_gene: TRBV7-2
len: 11
j_gene: TRBJ1-1
d_gene: -
CDR3nt: TGTGCCAGCAGCCCGTACAGGGTGGCTTTCTTT
CDR3aa: CASSPYRVAFF

abundance: -
v_gene: TRBV30
len: 11
j_gene: TRBJ1-2
d_gene: -
CDR3nt: TGTGCCTGGAGTGTACTTGGTGGCTACACCTTC
CDR3aa: CAWSVLGGYTF

abundance: -
v_gene: TRBV30
len: 18
j_gene: TRBJ2-1
d_gene: TRBD2
CDR3nt: TGTGCCTGGAGTGCCCGGGGTAGCGGGAGGGGACTACGCAATGAGCAGTTCTTC
CDR3aa: CAWSARGSGRGLRNEQFF

abundance: -
v_gene: TRBV19
len: 15
j_gene: TRBJ1-1
d_gene: -
CDR3nt: TGTGCCAGTAGTATAAGTTCACAGGGCGAGACTGAAGCTTTCTTT
CDR3aa: CASSISSQGETEAFF

abundance: -
v_gene: TRBV18
len: 15
j_gene: TRBJ1-1
d_gene: -
CDR3nt: TGTGCCAGCTCACCCGACAGGAGAAGGAACACTGAAGCTTTCTTT
CDR3aa: CASSPDRRRNTEAFF

abundance: -
v_gene: TRBV11-3
len: 13
j_gene: TRBJ1-1
d_gene: -
CDR3nt: TGTGCCAGCAGCCTAGGGGGGCGGACTGAAGCTTTCTTT
CDR3aa: CASSLGGRTEAFF